A single sample is the source of the 14 T cell receptor beta chains below, sequenced in a study of OX40 agonist ivuxolimab in advanced cancers. Method: immunoSEQ multiplex PCR; TCRdb's copy keeps in-frame clones and lacks some. Of roughly 70,000 clones listed, roughly 90% were seen once; the top ten hold roughly 0.66%. The sequences come from CD4+ or CD8+ T cells sorted from blood, collected in a trial of the OX40 agonist ivuxolimab. These receptors all come from an adult with an advanced solid tumor such as melanoma, head and neck, liver or kidney cancer.

The rearrangement uses TRBV5-6 and TRBJ2-1, with TRBD1 matching over 7 bases. This CDR3 region has 15 residues. Trimming took 3 bases from V and 2 from J; bases not matched to a gene: 5. The germline gives CDR1 SGHDT, CDR2 YYEEEE. CDR3 DNA sequence: TGTGCCAGCAGCTACCGGGACAGACCCTACAATGAGCAGTTCTTC. As protein: CASSYRDRPYNEQFF. Looking up the rest from reference TRBV5-6 and TRBJ2-1 gives the full variable domain: DAGVTQSPTHLIKTRGQQVTLRCSPKSGHDTVSWYQQALGQGPQFIFQYYEEEERQRGNFPDRFSGHQFPNYSSELNVNALLLGDSALYLCASSYRDRPYNEQFFGPGTRLTVL.

V gene TRBV10-2 combines with J gene TRBJ1-3; D is possibly TRBD1 (5 bases). The germline V gene encodes CDR1 WSHSY and CDR2 SAAADI. V was pared by 6 bases and J by 2 bases, with 14 bases between. The CDR3 is 15 residues long. CDR3 region: CASRESGTPGNTIYF. DNA of the CDR3: TGCGCCAGCAGGGAATCGGGGACGCCTGGAAACACCATATATTTT.

The V and J genes are TRBV28 and TRBJ1-3; 7 nucleotides agree with TRBD1. V gave up 7 bases and J gave up 4 bases; unmatched junction bases: 10. CDR3 length: 15 residues. Germline-derived CDR1 and CDR2 are MDHEN and SYDVKM. The chain's CDR3 is CASTSEGAGGNTIYF. CDR3 in DNA: TGTGCCAGCACCAGTGAGGGGGCGGGAGGAAACACCATATATTTT.

This rearrangement joins TRBV25-1 to TRBJ2-3; D perhaps matches TRBD2 (6 bases). This CDR3 comprises 14 residues. V was trimmed by 7 bases and J by 4 bases, leaving 15 bases between them. CDR1 and CDR2 from the germline V gene are MGHDK and SYGVNS. DNA of the CDR3: TGTGCCAGCATGGGACTTCTTGGCGCAGATACGCAGTATTTT. This translates into CASMGLLGADTQYF.

To note about this clone: This same CDR3 is encoded by further DNA sequences in the sample. The rearrangement links TRBV28 to TRBJ2-1, with 7 bases identical to TRBD2. Germline V gene sequence: CDR1 MDHEN, CDR2 SYDVKM. The CDR3 runs 14 residues. V gave up 8 bases and J gave up 0 bases; unmatched junction bases: 4. In DNA form, the CDR3 reads TGTGCCAGCGTTGGCGGGAGCTCCTACAATGAGCAGTTCTTC. The encoded protein is CASVGGSSYNEQFF.

The chain links TRBV6-6 to TRBJ2-2, with D uncertain. V lost 0 bases to trimming and J lost 5 bases, with 4 bases between them. Germline-derived CDR1 and CDR2 are MNHNY and SVGAGI (reference sequence). This CDR3 region has 13 residues. The DNA for the CDR3 is TGTGCCAGCAGTTACTCGGGGACCGGGGAGCTGTTTTTT. It specifies CASSYSGTGELFF.

The chain uses TRBV9 and TRBJ2-2; 9 nucleotides align to TRBD1. This CDR3 has 13 residues. CDR1 is SGDLS, CDR2 YYNGEE, per germline. J gave up 4 bases and V 6 bases, and 1 base lay outside the gene matches. In DNA form, the CDR3 reads TGTGCCAGCAACAGGGGGCGCACCGGGGAGCTGTTTTTT. Protein product: CASNRGRTGELFF.

The V call is TRBV6-1, the J call TRBJ1-2; TRBD1 matches 7 bases. Germline V gives CDR1 MNHNS, CDR2 SASEGT. V gave up 4 bases and J gave up 2 bases; unmatched junction bases: 4. The CDR3 totals 14 residues. CDR3 bases: TGTGCCAGCAGTGCTCAACAGGGGAACTATGGCTACACCTTC. Amino acid sequence: CASSAQQGNYGYTF.

J is TRBJ2-1 and V is TRBV6-1; 14 bases align to TRBD2. Germline CDR1 and CDR2: MNHNS and SASEGT. This CDR3 is built from 15 residues. J lost 9 bases, V lost 5 bases, and 6 bases had no gene match. The CDR3 DNA follows: TGTGCCAGCAGTCCGGGACTAGCGGGAGAAAGTGAGCAGTTCTTC. Translated: CASSPGLAGESEQFF.

The chain joins TRBV11-3 to TRBJ2-7, with a possible D match to TRBD1 (6 bases). CDR1 SGHNT and CDR2 YENEEA come from the germline V gene. The CDR3 runs 14 residues. The V and J ends lost 4 bases and 2 bases respectively, with 12 bases between them. The DNA for the CDR3 is TGTGCCAGCAGCTCCTGGACAGTTCCCTACGAGCAGTACTTC. It specifies CASSSWTVPYEQYF.

The rearrangement links TRBV2 to TRBJ2-7, with 7 bases that match TRBD2. Germline CDR1 and CDR2: SNHLY and FYNNEI. This CDR3 has 15 amino acids. Trimming removed 2 bases from V and 6 bases from J; junction bases left unmatched: 10. As DNA, the CDR3 is TGTGCCAGCAGTGAAATGGGACTACTACAGAGCGAGCAGTACTTC. It yields the protein CASSEMGLLQSEQYF. Full variable domain (remainder filled in from reference TRBV2 and TRBJ2-7): EPEVTQTPSHQVTQMGQEVILRCVPISNHLYFYWYRQILGQKVEFLVSFYNNEISEKSEIFDDQFSVERPDGSNFTLKIRSTKLEDSAMYFCASSEMGLLQSEQYFGPGTRLTVT.

The chain has TRBV9 and TRBJ2-3, with no clear D. V lost 4 bases and J lost 2, with 5 bases in between. Germline lookup yields CDR1 SGDLS and CDR2 YYNGEE. The CDR3 spans 12 residues. CDR3 amino acids: CASSPNTDTQYF. The CDR3 DNA follows: TGTGCCAGCAGCCCCAACACAGATACGCAGTATTTT.

This sequence joins TRBV28 and TRBJ2-7; no definite D call. Deletions cut 5 bases from V and 0 bases from J, with 14 bases between. The germline V gene encodes CDR1 MDHEN and CDR2 SYDVKM. The CDR3 runs 15 residues. CDR3 bases: TGTGCCAGCAGTGGACCCCTACCAACCTCCTACGAGCAGTACTTC. Translated: CASSGPLPTSYEQYF.

The V gene is TRBV7-8, the J gene TRBJ2-7, with 9 bases that match TRBD1. The CDR3 contains 15 residues. Germline V lookup: CDR1 SGHVS, CDR2 FQNEAQ. The junction had 2 bases not matched to a gene; V was cut back by 2 bases and J by 0 bases. For the CDR3, the DNA is TGTGCCAGCAGCTTAAGGGACAGGGACTCCTACGAGCAGTACTTC. The encoded protein is CASSLRDRDSYEQYF.